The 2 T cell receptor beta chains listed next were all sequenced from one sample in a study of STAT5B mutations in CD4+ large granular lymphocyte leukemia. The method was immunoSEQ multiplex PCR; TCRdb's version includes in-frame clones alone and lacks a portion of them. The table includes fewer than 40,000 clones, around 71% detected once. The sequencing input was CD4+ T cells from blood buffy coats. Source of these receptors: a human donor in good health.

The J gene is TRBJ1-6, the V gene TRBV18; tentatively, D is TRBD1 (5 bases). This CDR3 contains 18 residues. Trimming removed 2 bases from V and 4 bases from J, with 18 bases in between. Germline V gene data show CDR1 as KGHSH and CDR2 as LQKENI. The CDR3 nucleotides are TGTGCCAGCTCACCATCCGGAGGGGCCGCGTCGTATAATTCACCCCTCCACTTT. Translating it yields CASSPSGGAASYNSPLHF.

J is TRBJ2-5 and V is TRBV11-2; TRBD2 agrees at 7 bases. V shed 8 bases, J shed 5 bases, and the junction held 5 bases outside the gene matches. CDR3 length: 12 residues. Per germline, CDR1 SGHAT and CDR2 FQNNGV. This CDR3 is CASRGVQETQYF. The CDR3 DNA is TGTGCCAGCCGGGGGGTGCAGGAGACCCAGTACTTC.